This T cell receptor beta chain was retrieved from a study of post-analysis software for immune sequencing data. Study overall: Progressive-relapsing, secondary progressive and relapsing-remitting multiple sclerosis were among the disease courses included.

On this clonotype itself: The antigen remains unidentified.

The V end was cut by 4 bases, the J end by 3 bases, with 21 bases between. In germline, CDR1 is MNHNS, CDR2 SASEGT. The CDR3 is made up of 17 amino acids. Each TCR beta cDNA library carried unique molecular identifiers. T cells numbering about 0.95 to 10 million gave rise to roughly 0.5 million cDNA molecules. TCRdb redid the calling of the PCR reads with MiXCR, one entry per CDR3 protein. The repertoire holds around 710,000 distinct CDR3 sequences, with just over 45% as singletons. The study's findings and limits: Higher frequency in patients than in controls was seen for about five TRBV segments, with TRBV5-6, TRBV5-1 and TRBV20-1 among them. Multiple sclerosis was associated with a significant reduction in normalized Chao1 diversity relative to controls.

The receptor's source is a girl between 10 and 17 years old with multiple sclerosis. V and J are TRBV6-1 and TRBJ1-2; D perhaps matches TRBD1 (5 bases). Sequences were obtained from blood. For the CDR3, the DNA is TGTGCCAGCAGTGCTAATATCAGCAGGGTTTGGGACTATGGCTACACCTTC. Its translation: CASSANISRVWDYGYTF.